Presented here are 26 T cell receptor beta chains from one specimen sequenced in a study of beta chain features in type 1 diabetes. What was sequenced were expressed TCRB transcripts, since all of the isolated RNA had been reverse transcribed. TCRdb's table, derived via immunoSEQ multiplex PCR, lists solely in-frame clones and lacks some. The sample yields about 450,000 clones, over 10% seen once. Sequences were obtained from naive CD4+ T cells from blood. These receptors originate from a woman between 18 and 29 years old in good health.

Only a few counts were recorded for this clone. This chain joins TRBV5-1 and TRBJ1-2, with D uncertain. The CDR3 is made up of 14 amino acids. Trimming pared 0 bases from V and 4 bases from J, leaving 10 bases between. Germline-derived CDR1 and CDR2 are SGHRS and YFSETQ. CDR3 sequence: CASSLDREGYGYTF. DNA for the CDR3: TGCGCCAGCAGCTTGGATCGGGAGGGCTATGGCTACACCTTC. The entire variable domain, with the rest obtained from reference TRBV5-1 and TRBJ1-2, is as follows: KAGVTQTPRYLIKTRGQQVTLSCSPISGHRSVSWYQQTPGQGLQFLFEYFSETQRNKGNFPGRFSGRQFSNSRSEMNVSTLELGDSALYLCASSLDREGYGYTFGSGTRLTVV.

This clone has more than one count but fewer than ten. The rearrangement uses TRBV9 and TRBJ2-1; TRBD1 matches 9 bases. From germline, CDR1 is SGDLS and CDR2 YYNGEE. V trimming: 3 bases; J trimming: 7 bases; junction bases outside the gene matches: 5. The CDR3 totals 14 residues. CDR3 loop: CASSAGTGINEQFF. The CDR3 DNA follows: TGTGCCAGCAGCGCAGGGACAGGGATAAATGAGCAGTTCTTC.

CDR3 region: CASSLARFGANVLTF. The CDR3 DNA reads as TGTGCCAGCAGCTTAGCCCGGTTTGGAGCCAACGTCCTGACTTTC. The chain combines TRBV7-8 with TRBJ2-6; D gene uncertain. Per germline, CDR1 SGHVS and CDR2 FQNEAQ. The CDR3 totals 15 residues. Trimming pared 0 bases from V and 7 bases from J, leaving 10 bases between. Full variable domain (rest looked up from reference TRBV7-8 and TRBJ2-6): GAGVSQSPRYKVAKRGQDVALRCDPISGHVSLFWYQQALGQGPEFLTYFQNEAQLDKSGLPSDRFFAERPEGSVSTLKIQRTQQEDSAVYLCASSLARFGANVLTFGAGSRLTVL.

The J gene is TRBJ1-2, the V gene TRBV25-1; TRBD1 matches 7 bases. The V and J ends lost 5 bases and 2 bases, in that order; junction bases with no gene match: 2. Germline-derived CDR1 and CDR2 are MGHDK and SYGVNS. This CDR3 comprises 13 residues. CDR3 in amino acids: CASSTRGNYGYTF. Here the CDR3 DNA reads TGTGCCAGCAGTACCAGGGGGAACTATGGCTACACCTTC.

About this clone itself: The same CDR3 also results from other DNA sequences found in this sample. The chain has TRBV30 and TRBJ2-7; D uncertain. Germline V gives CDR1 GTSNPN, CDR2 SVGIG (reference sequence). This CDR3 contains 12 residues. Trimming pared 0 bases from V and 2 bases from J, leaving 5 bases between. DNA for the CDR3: TGTGCCTGGAGTGTAGGCCCCTACGAGCAGTACTTC. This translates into CAWSVGPYEQYF.

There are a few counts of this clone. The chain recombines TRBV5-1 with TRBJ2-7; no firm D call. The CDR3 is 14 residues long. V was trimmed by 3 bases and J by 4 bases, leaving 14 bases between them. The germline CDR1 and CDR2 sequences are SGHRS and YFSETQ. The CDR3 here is CASSSTAGGYEQYV. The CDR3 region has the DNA TGCGCCAGCAGCTCTACCGCCGGTGGGTACGAGCAGTACGTC.

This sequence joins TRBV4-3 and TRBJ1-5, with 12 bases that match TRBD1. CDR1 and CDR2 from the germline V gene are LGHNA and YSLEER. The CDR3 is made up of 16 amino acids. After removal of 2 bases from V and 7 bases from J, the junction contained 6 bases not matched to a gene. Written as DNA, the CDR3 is TGCGCCAGCAGCCAATCGGGACAGGGGGCTGGACAGCCCCAGCATTTT. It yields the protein CASSQSGQGAGQPQHF.

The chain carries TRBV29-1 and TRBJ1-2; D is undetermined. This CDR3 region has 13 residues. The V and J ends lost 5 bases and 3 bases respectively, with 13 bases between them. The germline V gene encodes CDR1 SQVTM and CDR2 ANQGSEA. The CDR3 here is CSVLRRQDYGYTF. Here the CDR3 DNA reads TGCAGCGTTTTGAGACGGCAAGACTATGGCTACACCTTC.

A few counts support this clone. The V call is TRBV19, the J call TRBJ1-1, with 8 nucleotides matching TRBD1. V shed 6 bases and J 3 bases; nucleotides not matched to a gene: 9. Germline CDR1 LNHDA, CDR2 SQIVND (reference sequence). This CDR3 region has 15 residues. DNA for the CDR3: TGTGCCAGTAGGCTAAAGACAGGGGAGTACACTGAAGCTTTCTTT. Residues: CASRLKTGEYTEAFF.

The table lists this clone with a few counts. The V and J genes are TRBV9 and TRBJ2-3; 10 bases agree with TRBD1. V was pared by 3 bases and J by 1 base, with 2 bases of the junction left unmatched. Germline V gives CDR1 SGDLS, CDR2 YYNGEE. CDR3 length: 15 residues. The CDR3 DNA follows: TGTGCCAGCAGCGGAGGGACAGGGGGCACAGATACGCAGTATTTT. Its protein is CASSGGTGGTDTQYF.

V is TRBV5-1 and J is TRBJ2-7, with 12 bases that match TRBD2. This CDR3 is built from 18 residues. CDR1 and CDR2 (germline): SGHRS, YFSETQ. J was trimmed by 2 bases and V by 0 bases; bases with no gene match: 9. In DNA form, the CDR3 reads TGCGCCAGCAGCTTGGAGACTAGCGGGAGTCCGGTTACCTACGAGCAGTACTTC. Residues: CASSLETSGSPVTYEQYF.

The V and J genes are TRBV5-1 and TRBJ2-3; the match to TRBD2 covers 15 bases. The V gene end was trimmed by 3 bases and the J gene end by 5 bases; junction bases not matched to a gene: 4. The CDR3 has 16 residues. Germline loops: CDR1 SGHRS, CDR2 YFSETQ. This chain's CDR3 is CASSSPGLAGGDTQYF. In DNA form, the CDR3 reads TGCGCCAGCAGCTCTCCGGGACTAGCGGGGGGAGATACGCAGTATTTT.

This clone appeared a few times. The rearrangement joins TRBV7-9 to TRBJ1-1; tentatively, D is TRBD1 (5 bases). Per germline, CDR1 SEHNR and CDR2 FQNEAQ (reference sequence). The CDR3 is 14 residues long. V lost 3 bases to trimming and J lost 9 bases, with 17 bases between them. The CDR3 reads CASSLQGQTTKAFF. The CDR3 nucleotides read TGTGCCAGCAGCTTGCAGGGCCAAACCACCAAAGCTTTCTTT.

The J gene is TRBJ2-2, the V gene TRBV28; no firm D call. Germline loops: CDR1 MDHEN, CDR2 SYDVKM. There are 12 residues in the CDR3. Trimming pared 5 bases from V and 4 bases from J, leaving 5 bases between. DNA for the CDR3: TGTGCCAGCAGTGAGTTCACCGGGGAGCTGTTTTTT. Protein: CASSEFTGELFF.

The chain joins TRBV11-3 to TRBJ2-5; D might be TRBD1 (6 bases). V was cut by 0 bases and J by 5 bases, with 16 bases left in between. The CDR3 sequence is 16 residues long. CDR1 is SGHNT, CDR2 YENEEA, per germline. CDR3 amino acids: CASSLDGGRGVETQYF. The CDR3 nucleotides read TGTGCCAGCAGCTTAGATGGGGGCAGGGGAGTGGAGACCCAGTACTTC.

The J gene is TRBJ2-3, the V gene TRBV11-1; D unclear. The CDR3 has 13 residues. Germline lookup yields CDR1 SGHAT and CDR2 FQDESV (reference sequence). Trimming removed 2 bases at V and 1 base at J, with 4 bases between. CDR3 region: CASSLTGTDTQYF. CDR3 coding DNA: TGTGCCAGCAGCTTAACAGGCACAGATACGCAGTATTTT.

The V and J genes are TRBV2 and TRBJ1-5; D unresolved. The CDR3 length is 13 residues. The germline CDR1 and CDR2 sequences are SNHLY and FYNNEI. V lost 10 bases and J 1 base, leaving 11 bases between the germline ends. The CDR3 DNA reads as TGTGCCATCCAAGGGCGGAGCAATCAGCCCCAGCATTTT. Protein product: CAIQGRSNQPQHF.

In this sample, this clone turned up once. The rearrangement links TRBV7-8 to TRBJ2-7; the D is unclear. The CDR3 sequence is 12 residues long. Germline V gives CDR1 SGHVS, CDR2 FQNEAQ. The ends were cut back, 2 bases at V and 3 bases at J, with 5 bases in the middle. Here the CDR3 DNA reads TGTGCCAGCAGCTTACTTCGCTACGAGCAGTACGTC. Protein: CASSLLRYEQYV.

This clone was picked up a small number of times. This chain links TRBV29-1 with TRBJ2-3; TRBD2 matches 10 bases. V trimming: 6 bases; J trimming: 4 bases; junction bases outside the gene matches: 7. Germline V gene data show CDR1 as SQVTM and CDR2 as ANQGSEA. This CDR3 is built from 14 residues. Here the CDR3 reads CSVERGGRADTQYF. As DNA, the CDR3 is TGCAGCGTGGAGCGGGGGGGCCGGGCAGATACGCAGTATTTT.

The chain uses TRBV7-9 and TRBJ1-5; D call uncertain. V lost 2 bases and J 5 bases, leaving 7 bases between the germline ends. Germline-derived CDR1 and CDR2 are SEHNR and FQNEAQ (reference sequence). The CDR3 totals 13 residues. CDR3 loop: CASSLSQYQPQHF. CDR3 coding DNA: TGTGCCAGCAGCTTAAGCCAGTATCAGCCCCAGCATTTT.

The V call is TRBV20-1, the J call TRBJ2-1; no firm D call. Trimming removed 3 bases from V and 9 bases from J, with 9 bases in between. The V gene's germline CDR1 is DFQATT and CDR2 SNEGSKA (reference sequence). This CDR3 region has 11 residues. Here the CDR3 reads CSASRVSEQFF. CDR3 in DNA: TGCAGTGCTAGTAGGGTTAGTGAGCAGTTCTTC.

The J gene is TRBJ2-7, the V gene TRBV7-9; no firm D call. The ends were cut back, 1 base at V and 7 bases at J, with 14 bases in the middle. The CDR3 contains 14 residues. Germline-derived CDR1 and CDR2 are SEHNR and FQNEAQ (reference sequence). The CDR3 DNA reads TGTGCCAGCAGCTTAGGCGGACCCCTGGGTGAGCAGTACGTC. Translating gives CASSLGGPLGEQYV.

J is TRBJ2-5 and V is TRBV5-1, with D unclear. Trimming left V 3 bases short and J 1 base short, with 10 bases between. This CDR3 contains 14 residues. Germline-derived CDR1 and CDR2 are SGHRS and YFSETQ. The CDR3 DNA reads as TGCGCCAGCAGCTCGACTGGGGTCCAAGAGACCCAGTACTTC. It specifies CASSSTGVQETQYF.

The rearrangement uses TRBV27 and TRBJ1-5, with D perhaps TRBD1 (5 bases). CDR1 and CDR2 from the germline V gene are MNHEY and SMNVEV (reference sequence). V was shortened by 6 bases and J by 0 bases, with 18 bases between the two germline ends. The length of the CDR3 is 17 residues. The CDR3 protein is CASSPTGRGYSNQPQHF. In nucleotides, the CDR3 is TGTGCCAGCAGCCCAACAGGCCGGGGGTATAGCAATCAGCCCCAGCATTTT.

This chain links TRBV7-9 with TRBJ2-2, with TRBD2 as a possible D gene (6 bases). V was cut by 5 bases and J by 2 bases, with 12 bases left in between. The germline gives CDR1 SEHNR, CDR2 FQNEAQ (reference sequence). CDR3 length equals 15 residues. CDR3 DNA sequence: TGTGCCAGCAGCCCGAGGAGGGCCAACACCGGGGAGCTGTTTTTT. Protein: CASSPRRANTGELFF.

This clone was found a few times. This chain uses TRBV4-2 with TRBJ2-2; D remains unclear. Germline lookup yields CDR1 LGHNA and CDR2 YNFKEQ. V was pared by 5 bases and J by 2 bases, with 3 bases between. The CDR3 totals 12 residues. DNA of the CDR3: TGTGCCAGCAGCAGAAACACCGGGGAGCTGTTTTTT. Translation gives CASSRNTGELFF.